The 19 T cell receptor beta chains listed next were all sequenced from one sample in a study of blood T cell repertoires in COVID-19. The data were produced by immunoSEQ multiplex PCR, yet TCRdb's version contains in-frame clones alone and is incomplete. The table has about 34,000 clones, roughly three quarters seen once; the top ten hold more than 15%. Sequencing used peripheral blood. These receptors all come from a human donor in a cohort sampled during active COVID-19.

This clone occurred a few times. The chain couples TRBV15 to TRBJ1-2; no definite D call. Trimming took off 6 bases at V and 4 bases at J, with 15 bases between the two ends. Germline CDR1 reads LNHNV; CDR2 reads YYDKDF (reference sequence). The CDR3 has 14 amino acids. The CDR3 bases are TGTGCCACCAGGACTGGCGGGGATCCCTATGGCTACACCTTC. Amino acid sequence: CATRTGGDPYGYTF.

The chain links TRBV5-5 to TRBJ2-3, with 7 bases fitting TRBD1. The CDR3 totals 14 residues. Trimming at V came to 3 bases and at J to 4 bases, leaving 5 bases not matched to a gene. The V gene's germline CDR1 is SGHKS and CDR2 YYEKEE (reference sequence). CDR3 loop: CASSSRQGPDTQYF. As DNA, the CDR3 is TGTGCCAGCAGCTCCCGACAGGGCCCAGATACGCAGTATTTT.

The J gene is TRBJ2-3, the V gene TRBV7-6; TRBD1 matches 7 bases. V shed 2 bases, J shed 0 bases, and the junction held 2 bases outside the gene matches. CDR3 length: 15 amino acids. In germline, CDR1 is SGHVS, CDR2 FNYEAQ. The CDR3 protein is CASSLRQGSTDTQYF. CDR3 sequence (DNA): TGTGCCAGCAGCTTACGACAGGGCAGCACAGATACGCAGTATTTT.

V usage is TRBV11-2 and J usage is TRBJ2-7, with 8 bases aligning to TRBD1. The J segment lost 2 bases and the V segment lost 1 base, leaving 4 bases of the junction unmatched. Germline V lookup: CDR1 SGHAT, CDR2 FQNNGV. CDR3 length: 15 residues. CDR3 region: CASSLVGTGTYEQYF. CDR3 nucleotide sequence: TGTGCCAGCAGCTTAGTAGGGACAGGCACCTACGAGCAGTACTTC.

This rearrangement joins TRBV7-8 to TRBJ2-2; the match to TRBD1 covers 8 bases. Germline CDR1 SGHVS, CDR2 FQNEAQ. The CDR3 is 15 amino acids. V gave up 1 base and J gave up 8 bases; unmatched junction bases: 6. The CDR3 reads CASSLVQGAGGELFF. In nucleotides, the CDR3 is TGTGCCAGCAGCTTAGTCCAGGGGGCAGGGGGGGAGCTGTTTTTT.

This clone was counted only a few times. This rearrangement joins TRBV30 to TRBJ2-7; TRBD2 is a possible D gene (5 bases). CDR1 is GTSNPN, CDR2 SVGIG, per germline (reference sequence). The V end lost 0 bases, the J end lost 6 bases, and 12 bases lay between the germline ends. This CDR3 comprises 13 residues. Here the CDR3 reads CAWSVLGGGEQYF. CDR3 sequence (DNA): TGTGCCTGGAGTGTACTTGGAGGTGGCGAGCAGTACTTC.

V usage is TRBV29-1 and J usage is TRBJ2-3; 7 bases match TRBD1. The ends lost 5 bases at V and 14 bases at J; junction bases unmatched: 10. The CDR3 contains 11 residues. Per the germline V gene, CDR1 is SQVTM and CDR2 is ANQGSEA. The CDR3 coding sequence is TGCAGCGTTCGTGGGACAGAATTTCGGTATTTT. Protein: CSVRGTEFRYF.

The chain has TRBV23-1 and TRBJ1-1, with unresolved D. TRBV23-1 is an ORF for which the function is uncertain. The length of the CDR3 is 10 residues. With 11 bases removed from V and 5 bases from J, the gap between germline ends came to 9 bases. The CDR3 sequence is CAPRVTEAFF. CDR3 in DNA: TGCGCCCCCCGGGTTACTGAAGCTTTCTTT.

The CDR3, as DNA: TGTGCCAGTAGTCCGGACGACAGGGGCTACGAGCAGTACTTC. Residues: CASSPDDRGYEQYF. The chain combines TRBV19 with TRBJ2-7; TRBD1 matches 8 bases. J was trimmed by 3 bases and V by 5 bases; bases with no gene match: 6. This CDR3 spans 14 amino acids. Germline V CDR1 and CDR2: LNHDA, SQIVND (reference sequence).

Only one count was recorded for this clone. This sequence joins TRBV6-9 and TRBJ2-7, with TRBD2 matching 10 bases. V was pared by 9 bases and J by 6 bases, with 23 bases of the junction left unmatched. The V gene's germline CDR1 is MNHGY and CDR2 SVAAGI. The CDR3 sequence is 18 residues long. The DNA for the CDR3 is TGTGCCAGAGGCACCGGAGGGCGGCTAGCGGGAGCGAGGCCCGAGCAGTACTTC. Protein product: CARGTGGRLAGARPEQYF.

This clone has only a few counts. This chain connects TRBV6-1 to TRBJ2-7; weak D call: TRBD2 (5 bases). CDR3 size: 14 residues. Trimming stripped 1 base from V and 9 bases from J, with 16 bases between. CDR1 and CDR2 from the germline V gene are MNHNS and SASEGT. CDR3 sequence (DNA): TGTGCCAGCAGTGAAGAGAGGAGGACCCCGAGGCAGTACTTC. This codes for CASSEERRTPRQYF.

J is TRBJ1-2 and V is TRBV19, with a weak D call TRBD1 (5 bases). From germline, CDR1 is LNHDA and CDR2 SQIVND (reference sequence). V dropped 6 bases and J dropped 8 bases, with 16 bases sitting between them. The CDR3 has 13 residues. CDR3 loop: CASRTTGASGYTF. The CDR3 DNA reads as TGTGCCAGTAGGACAACAGGAGCGTCCGGCTACACCTTC.

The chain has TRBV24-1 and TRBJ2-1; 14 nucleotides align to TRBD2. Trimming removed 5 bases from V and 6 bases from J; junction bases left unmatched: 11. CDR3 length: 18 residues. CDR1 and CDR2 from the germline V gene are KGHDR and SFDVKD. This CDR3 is CATSALGTSGRETNEQFF. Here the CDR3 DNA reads TGTGCCACCAGTGCCCTAGGGACTAGCGGGAGAGAAACCAATGAGCAGTTCTTC.

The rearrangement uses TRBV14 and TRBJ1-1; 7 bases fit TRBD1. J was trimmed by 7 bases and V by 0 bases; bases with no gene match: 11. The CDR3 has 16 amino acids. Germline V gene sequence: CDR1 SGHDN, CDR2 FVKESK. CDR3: CASSQDLPDRVDEAFF. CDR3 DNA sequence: TGTGCCAGCAGCCAAGATCTCCCAGACAGGGTCGATGAAGCTTTCTTT. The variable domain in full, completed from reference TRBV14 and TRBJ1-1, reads EAGVTQFPSHSVIEKGQTVTLRCDPISGHDNLYWYRRVMGKEIKFLLHFVKESKQDESGMPNNRFLAERTGGTYSTLKVQPAELEDSGVYFCASSQDLPDRVDEAFFGQGTRLTVV.

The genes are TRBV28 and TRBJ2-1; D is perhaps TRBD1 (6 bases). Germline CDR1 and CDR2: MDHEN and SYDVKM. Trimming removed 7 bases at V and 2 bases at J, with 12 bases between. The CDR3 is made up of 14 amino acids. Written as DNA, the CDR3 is TGTGCCAGCACCCAGACAGGACCCTACAATGAGCAGTTCTTC. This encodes CASTQTGPYNEQFF.

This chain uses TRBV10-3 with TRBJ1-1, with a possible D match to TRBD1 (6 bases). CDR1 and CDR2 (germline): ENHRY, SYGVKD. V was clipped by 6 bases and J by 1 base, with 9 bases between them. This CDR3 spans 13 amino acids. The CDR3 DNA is TGTGCCATCAGAACAGGGCCGAACACTGAAGCTTTCTTT. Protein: CAIRTGPNTEAFF.

This chain's CDR3 is CASRTGNGYTF. CDR3 DNA sequence: TGTGCCAGTAGGACAGGGAATGGCTACACCTTC. V gene TRBV18 combines with J gene TRBJ1-2, with 8 bases identical to TRBD1. The ends lost 9 bases at V and 6 bases at J; junction bases unmatched: 3. This CDR3 has 11 residues. Germline V gene lookup returns CDR1 KGHSH and CDR2 LQKENI.

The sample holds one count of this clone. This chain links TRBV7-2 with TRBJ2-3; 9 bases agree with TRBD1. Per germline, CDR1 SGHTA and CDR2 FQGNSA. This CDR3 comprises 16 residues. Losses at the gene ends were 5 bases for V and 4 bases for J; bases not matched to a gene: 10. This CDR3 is CASSGTGGVRPDTQYF. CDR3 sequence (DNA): TGTGCCAGCAGCGGCACAGGGGGCGTTCGCCCAGATACGCAGTATTTT.

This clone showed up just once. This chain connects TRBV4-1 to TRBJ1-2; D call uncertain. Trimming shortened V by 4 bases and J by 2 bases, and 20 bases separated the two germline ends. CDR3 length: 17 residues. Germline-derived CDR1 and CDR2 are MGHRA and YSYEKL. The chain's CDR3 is CASSRIGTSRKNYGYTF. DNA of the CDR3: TGCGCCAGCAGCCGGATCGGAACCTCCAGGAAAAACTATGGCTACACCTTC.